This T cell receptor (beta chain) was captured in a study of shared clonotypes between healthy human individuals. Whole-study findings and limits: Between four donors, naive CD4 clonotypes were shared at a level of around 4.8%. Rarefaction demonstrated incomplete sorted-subset sequencing despite large depth.

Method: immunoSEQ multiplex PCR; TCRdb's copy keeps in-frame clones and lacks some. The data hold millions of clones, with about 95% observed a single time. CD8 cells regarded as naive lacked CD45RO, were positively chosen for CCR7, and omitted terminally differentiated effector memory CD45RA+ cells. Donors were healthy HIV-negative adults without recent acute infections or vaccinations. CDR3 length: 22 amino acids. Remarks on this clone: Its antigen is undetermined.

Sequencing was performed on naive CD8+ T cells sorted from blood. The rearrangement uses TRBV21-1 and TRBJ2-4; TRBD2, as called in the table, went unchecked against the DNA. TRBV21-1 is assigned pseudogene status. This TCR was recovered from a young man in good health. DNA of the CDR3: TGTGCCAGCAGCAAAGGGCCCGGTTGGCTAGCGGGAGGTGGGGTAGCCAAAAACATTCAGTACTTC. Protein: CASSKGPGWLAGGGVAKNIQYF.